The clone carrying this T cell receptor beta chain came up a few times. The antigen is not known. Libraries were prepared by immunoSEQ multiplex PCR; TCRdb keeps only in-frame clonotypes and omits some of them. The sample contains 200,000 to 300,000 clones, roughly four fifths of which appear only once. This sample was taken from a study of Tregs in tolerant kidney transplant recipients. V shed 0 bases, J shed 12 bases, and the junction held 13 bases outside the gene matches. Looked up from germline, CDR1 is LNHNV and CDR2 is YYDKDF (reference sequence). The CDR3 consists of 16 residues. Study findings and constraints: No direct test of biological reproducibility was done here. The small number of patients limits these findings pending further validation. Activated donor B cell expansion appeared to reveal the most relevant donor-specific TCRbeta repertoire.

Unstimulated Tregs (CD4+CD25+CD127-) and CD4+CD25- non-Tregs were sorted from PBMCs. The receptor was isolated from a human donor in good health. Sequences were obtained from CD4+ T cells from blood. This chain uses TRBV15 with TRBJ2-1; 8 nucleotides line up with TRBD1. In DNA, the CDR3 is TGTGCCACCAGCAGAGACACCGGGGTTTCCACAGGGGGGCAGTTCTTC. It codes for CATSRDTGVSTGGQFF.